This TCR beta chain derives from a study of blood T cell repertoires in COVID-19. Sequencing was performed with immunoSEQ multiplex PCR; in TCRdb, only in-frame clones are kept and a portion is missing. The sample holds around 150,000 clones, approximately 80% seen once. Per germline, CDR1 LGHNA and CDR2 YNFKEQ. Trimming took 0 bases from V and 2 from J, leaving 9 bases between them. The CDR3 runs 15 residues. The gene calls are TRBV4-2 and TRBJ2-3; D gene unclear. Sequencing was done on a sample of peripheral blood. This receptor was taken from a woman in her fifties or sixties in a cohort sampled during active or convalescent COVID-19. The CDR3 DNA sequence: TGTGCCAGCAGCCAAGAGCTTGCTACCACAGATACGCAGTATTTT. Protein sequence: CASSQELATTDTQYF.